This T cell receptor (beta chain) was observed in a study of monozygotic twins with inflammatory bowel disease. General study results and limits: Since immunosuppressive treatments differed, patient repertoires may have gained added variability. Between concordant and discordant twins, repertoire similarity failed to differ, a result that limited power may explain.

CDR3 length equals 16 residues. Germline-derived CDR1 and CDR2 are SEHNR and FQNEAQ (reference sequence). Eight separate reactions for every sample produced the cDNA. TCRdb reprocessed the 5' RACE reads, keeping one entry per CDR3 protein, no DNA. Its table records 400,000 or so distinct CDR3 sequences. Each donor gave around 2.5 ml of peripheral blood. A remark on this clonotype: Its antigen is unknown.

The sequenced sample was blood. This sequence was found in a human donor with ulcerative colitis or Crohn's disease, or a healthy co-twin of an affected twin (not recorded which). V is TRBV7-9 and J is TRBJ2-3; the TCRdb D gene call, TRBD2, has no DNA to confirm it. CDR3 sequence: CASSLPSYTSTDTQYF.